A selection of T cell receptor beta chains follows, all from one sample in a study of siplizumab effects on memory and regulatory T cells. TCRdb's copy holds only in-frame clones and misses some; the assay was immunoSEQ multiplex PCR. The sample consists of 85,000 to 120,000 clones, around 90% of them appearing once. Sequenced: CD4+ T cells sorted from blood. These receptors were obtained from a human donor in good health. Each CDR3 is given with its conserved first and last residue. Each record gives: CDR3 DNA, CDR3 protein, J gene, V gene, clone size, D gene. A D gene is named only where the DNA matches it firmly. Size tells how often a clone was seen (once, few, many) or the class of an expanded clone, and some rows leave it out.

TGTGCCAGCTCACCCTCAGCGGGGGGCGCAGGATTT	CASSPSAGGAGF	TRBJ1-3	TRBV18	.	.
TGTGCCAGCAGTTTTTCGGGCAGGATACTCTCTGGGGCCAACGTCCTGACTTTC	CASSFSGRILSGANVLTF	TRBJ2-6	TRBV28	.	.
TGTGCCAGCAGTTTAAAATCAACCCCCCACAATGAGCAGTTCTTC	CASSLKSTPHNEQFF	TRBJ2-1	TRBV27	few	.
TGTGCCAGTTCCAGGGGCCTGAGCACTGAAGCTTTCTTT	CASSRGLSTEAFF	TRBJ1-1	TRBV14	.	.
TGTGTCAGAAGCTTAGCAGAGATCGCCCGTCTTAGCGGGTTATACAATGAGCAGTTCTTC	CVRSLAEIARLSGLYNEQFF	TRBJ2-1	TRBV7-5	.	.
TGTGCCATCAGTGAGAGGGGGAGCTCCTACAATGAGCAGTTCTTC	CAISERGSSYNEQFF	TRBJ2-1	TRBV10-3	.	.
TGTGCCAGCAGCTTATTCTTTAGGCTCGACGAGCAGTACTTC	CASSLFFRLDEQYF	TRBJ2-7	TRBV7-8	.	.
TGCGCCAGCAGCCAAGGTTTTGGGTTTGGCTATGGCTACACCTTC	CASSQGFGFGYGYTF	TRBJ1-2	TRBV4-1	.	.
TGTGCCAGCAGTTTCAGAAAAGTTAAGGGGGAGGGCCTTTCCTACGAGCAGTACTTC	CASSFRKVKGEGLSYEQYF	TRBJ2-7	TRBV27	.	.
TGTGCCAGCAGCGTAACTAGCGGGAGGGCAGATACGCAGTATTTT	CASSVTSGRADTQYF	TRBJ2-3	TRBV9	.	TRBD2
TGTGCCAGCAGTCTGGACCCCGAGCCCCAGCATTTT	CASSLDPEPQHF	TRBJ1-5	TRBV28	once	.
TGTGCCAGCAGCTTAACCGGCCGATTGGACTTGGGGGAGACCCAGTACTTC	CASSLTGRLDLGETQYF	TRBJ2-5	TRBV7-3	.	.
TGCGCCAGCAGCTTGGTACAGCTCACAGATACGCAGTATTTT	CASSLVQLTDTQYF	TRBJ2-3	TRBV5-1	once	.
TGTGCCAGCAGTGACCTCTATGCAGCAGGGACCGGGGAGCTGTTTTTT	CASSDLYAAGTGELFF	TRBJ2-2	TRBV6-4	.	.
TGTGCCAGCCTAGGACAGGTGAACACTGAAGCTTTCTTT	CASLGQVNTEAFF	TRBJ1-1	TRBV28	few	TRBD1
TGTGCCAGCTCACCGGTAGGGCAGCGTAATGAAAAACTGTTTTTT	CASSPVGQRNEKLFF	TRBJ1-4	TRBV18	.	.
TGTGCCTGGAGTGTAGACTCCTATGGCTACACCTTC	CAWSVDSYGYTF	TRBJ1-2	TRBV30	.	.
TGCGCCAGCAGTGGATCAGGGAACGCGAACACCGGGGAGCTGTTTTTT	CASSGSGNANTGELFF	TRBJ2-2	TRBV5-1	.	.
TGTGCCAGCAGTGAACCGCACGGTGAAAAACTGTTTTTT	CASSEPHGEKLFF	TRBJ1-4	TRBV25-1	.	.
TGTGCCAGCAGCCCAGGGTCCGGGGGCTCTCCGTCTGGAAACACCATATATTTT	CASSPGSGGSPSGNTIYF	TRBJ1-3	TRBV7-9	.	.
TGTGCCACCAGCAGAGATCCGCCCGGGACATGGGAAGAAAAACTGTTTTTT	CATSRDPPGTWEEKLFF	TRBJ1-4	TRBV15	.	.
TGTGCCAGCAGCAGGGACGGTGCAGCTGAAGCTTTCTTT	CASSRDGAAEAFF	TRBJ1-1	TRBV9	once	.
TGTGCCAGCGGAGATGAAAAACTGTTTTTT	CASGDEKLFF	TRBJ1-4	TRBV6-5	.	.
TGTGCCGCACAAACGCGGGAGCAGTTCTTC	CAAQTREQFF	TRBJ2-1	TRBV25-1	.	.
TGTGCCAGCACCCCTCGATTAGCGGCCGCAACTAATGAAAAACTGTTTTTT	CASTPRLAAATNEKLFF	TRBJ1-4	TRBV5-7	.	.
TGTGCCAGTAGTATAGTTGCCGCTGTCTATGGCTACACCTTC	CASSIVAAVYGYTF	TRBJ1-2	TRBV19	.	.
TGTGCCAGCAGCTCCGGACAAACCAATCAGCCCCAGCATTTT	CASSSGQTNQPQHF	TRBJ1-5	TRBV5-5	.	.
TGTGCCAGCAGTCGACTAGCGGGAGTTAATGAGCAGTTCTTC	CASSRLAGVNEQFF	TRBJ2-1	TRBV27	.	TRBD2
TGTGCCAGCAGGACCGACCGAAGCTCCTACAATGAGCAGTTCTTC	CASRTDRSSYNEQFF	TRBJ2-1	TRBV6-5	once	.
TGCGCCAGCAGAGGGACTAGCGGGAGAGGGGCCTACAATGAGCAGTTCTTC	CASRGTSGRGAYNEQFF	TRBJ2-1	TRBV5-1	.	TRBD2
TGTGCCAGCGGTTCTGACAGGGGATCAGAGACCCAGTACTTC	CASGSDRGSETQYF	TRBJ2-5	TRBV2	.	TRBD1
TGTGCCAGCTCAGGAGGCGAGACCCAGTACTTC	CASSGGETQYF	TRBJ2-5	TRBV18	.	.
TGTGCCAGCAGCGTAAGGGGGGGTAGCGGGACGTCAGATACGCAGTATTTT	CASSVRGGSGTSDTQYF	TRBJ2-3	TRBV9	once	TRBD2
TGTGCCAGCAGCCAAGGCAGGGGCGCGGAGACCCAGTACTTC	CASSQGRGAETQYF	TRBJ2-5	TRBV14	few	.
TGTGCCAGCAGGAGAGCGGGAGTTCAACCAGATACGCAGTATTTT	CASRRAGVQPDTQYF	TRBJ2-3	TRBV6-1	.	TRBD2
TGTGCCAGCTCACAGTCAGGGGGCGGCACTGAAGCTTTCTTT	CASSQSGGGTEAFF	TRBJ1-1	TRBV18	.	TRBD1
TGCGCCAGCAGCTCTGTAACTCGGACCAGCGGATACAATGAGCAGTTCTTC	CASSSVTRTSGYNEQFF	TRBJ2-1	TRBV5-1	.	.
TGTGCCAGCAGCTTAGTCCCTCTTATGAACTATGGCTACACCTTC	CASSLVPLMNYGYTF	TRBJ1-2	TRBV7-2	.	.
TGTGCCACCCAGGGCGATGGCAATCAGCCCCAGCATTTT	CATQGDGNQPQHF	TRBJ1-5	TRBV28	.	.
TGTGCCTGGAGGATGGGATTTAGCTATGGCTACACCTTC	CAWRMGFSYGYTF	TRBJ1-2	TRBV30	once	.
TGTGCCAGTACGACAGCAATGAACACTGAAGCTTTCTTT	CASTTAMNTEAFF	TRBJ1-1	TRBV19	.	.
TGTGCCAGCCTAAGGGATCGCAGTGGCAATCAGCCCCAGCATTTT	CASLRDRSGNQPQHF	TRBJ1-5	TRBV6-1	once	.
TGCGCCAGCAGCCGACAGGAATTGAGCTCCTACGAGCAGTACTTC	CASSRQELSSYEQYF	TRBJ2-7	TRBV5-1	.	.
TGTGCCAGCAGCCCAGGGGGCTTCACAGATACGCAGTATTTT	CASSPGGFTDTQYF	TRBJ2-3	TRBV5-5	once	TRBD1
TGTGCCAGCTCACAAAACAGGGAGGGCACTGAAGCTTTCTTT	CASSQNREGTEAFF	TRBJ1-1	TRBV18	.	.
TGCGCCAGCAGCTTGGTGCTAGATACGCAGTATTTT	CASSLVLDTQYF	TRBJ2-3	TRBV5-1	.	.
TGCGCCAGCAGCTACACAGGGTTAGAGGTAGCTTTCTTT	CASSYTGLEVAFF	TRBJ1-1	TRBV5-1	.	.
TGCGCCAGCAGCCAAGTATTCCCCTCCTACAATGAGCAGTTCTTC	CASSQVFPSYNEQFF	TRBJ2-1	TRBV4-1	.	.
TGTGCCAGCAGCCCGAATCCGGGGAGAGGCCAAGAGACCCAGTACTTC	CASSPNPGRGQETQYF	TRBJ2-5	TRBV5-4	.	.
TGTGCCAGCAGCTTAGAGGCATACGAGCAGTACTTC	CASSLEAYEQYF	TRBJ2-7	TRBV7-9	.	.